Below, 9 T cell receptor beta chains from the same sample are listed, as sequenced in a study of immune heterogeneity within non-small cell lung tumors. Bulk tumor genomic DNA constituted the template, at approximately 600 ng per sample. Collection of several biopsies per primary tumor, spaced far apart, took place during surgery. Before undergoing curative surgery, patients had newly diagnosed non-small cell lung cancer that was untreated. The TCR beta CDR3 region was amplified by multiplex PCR employing 32 V and 13 J primers. TCRdb reanalysed the multiplex PCR reads using MiXCR and keeps one entry per CDR3 protein. The sample includes over 9,500 distinct CDR3 sequences, about 22% of them seen just once. The specimen sequenced was lung tumor tissue. The source of these receptors is a man aged 55 to 70 with non-small cell lung cancer.

By sample fraction, this clonotype is medium-sized. The V gene is TRBV12-3 or TRBV12-4, the J gene TRBJ1-1; possible D gene TRBD1, 5 bases. Trimming pared 5 bases from V and 1 base from J, leaving 11 bases between. The CDR3 is made up of 14 amino acids. CDR3 in DNA: TGTGCCAGCAGTATTAGAAGGGGGAACACTGAAGCTTTCTTT. As protein: CASSIRRGNTEAFF.

This clonotype was seen repeatedly, ten times or more. V gene TRBV19 combines with J gene TRBJ2-1; D is unclear. The V end lost 0 bases, the J end lost 1 base, and 7 bases lay between the germline ends. Per the germline V gene, CDR1 is LNHDA and CDR2 is SQIVND (reference sequence). This CDR3 region has 15 residues. CDR3 DNA: TGTGCCAGTAGTATAGATGACCTATCCTACAATGAGCAGTTCTTC. It is translated as CASSIDDLSYNEQFF. Looking up the rest from reference TRBV19 and TRBJ2-1 gives the full variable domain: DGGITQSPKYLFRKEGQNVTLSCEQNLNHDAMYWYRQDPGQGLRLIYYSQIVNDFQKGDIAEGYSVSREKKESFPLTVTSAQKNPTAFYLCASSIDDLSYNEQFFGPGTRLTVL.

This clonotype was seen only a few times. The V gene is TRBV13, the J gene TRBJ2-1, with D possibly TRBD2 on 7 matching bases. Germline V gives CDR1 PRHDT, CDR2 FYEKMQ (reference sequence). V lost 3 bases and J 9 bases, leaving 9 bases between the germline ends. The CDR3 runs 12 residues. The CDR3 here is CASSLGGPEQFF. The CDR3 DNA is TGTGCCAGCAGCTTGGGGGGGCCTGAGCAGTTCTTC. Filled out from reference TRBV13 and TRBJ2-1, the complete variable domain reads AAGVIQSPRHLIKEKRETATLKCYPIPRHDTVYWYQQGPGQDPQFLISFYEKMQSDKGSIPDRFSAQQFSDYHSELNMSSLELGDSALYFCASSLGGPEQFFGPGTRLTVL.

This clonotype rates as medium-sized. The rearrangement links TRBV7-8 to TRBJ2-7, with TRBD1 matching 9 bases. CDR1 and CDR2 (germline): SGHVS, FQNEAQ. This CDR3 has 16 amino acids. The V and J ends lost 4 bases and 0 bases, in that order; junction bases with no gene match: 7. The CDR3 here is CASSSGTGYASYEQYF. As DNA, the CDR3 is TGTGCCAGCAGCTCCGGGACAGGGTACGCCTCCTACGAGCAGTACTTC.

With respect to this clonotype: At one boundary the junction diverges from the germline segment, which might be a read error. V usage is TRBV7-9 and J usage is TRBJ2-1; 9 nucleotides agree with TRBD1. CDR3 length: 16 residues. Per the germline V gene, CDR1 is SEHNR and CDR2 is FQNEAQ (reference sequence). The CDR3 nucleotides read TGTGCCAGCAGCCCCACGGACAGGGGTCCCTACAATGAGCAGCTCTTC. It codes for CASSPTDRGPYNEQLF.

About this clonotype itself: The CDR3 end shows no conserved phenylalanine or tryptophan, and so a read error is likely. It is unclear where the CDR3 begins or ends on the DNA, so no DNA is shown, and the CDR3 is as TCRdb lists it. The chain employs TRBV6-1 and TRBJ2-3; TRBD2 is taken as the D call from the table, unchecked against the DNA. Germline CDR1 and CDR2: MNHNS and SASEGT. The CDR3 length equals 15 residues, ends included. This CDR3 reads CAARRGISYEQYFGP.

This clonotype was detected ten times or more. This chain connects TRBV10-3 to TRBJ1-2; D gene uncertain. Between the trimmed V and J ends, which lost 7 bases and 5 bases, there was a span of 8 bases. Germline V lookup: CDR1 ENHRY, CDR2 SYGVKD. The CDR3 runs to 11 residues. In DNA, the CDR3 is TGTGCCATCAAGAGGGATTATGGCTACACCTTC. Translated: CAIKRDYGYTF.

The chain links TRBV7-9 to TRBJ1-1; no reliable D call. The CDR3 length is 13 residues. Germline assignment: CDR1 SEHNR and CDR2 FQNEAQ (reference sequence). V lost 3 bases, J lost 6 bases, and 11 bases lay in between. The CDR3 here is CASSFEGNSEAFF. The CDR3 DNA reads TGTGCCAGCAGCTTCGAAGGGAATTCTGAAGCTTTCTTT.

This clonotype was found many times. This chain's CDR3 is CASSATGLRTDTQYF. The CDR3, as DNA: TGTGCCAGCAGCGCCACAGGGCTTCGCACAGATACGCAGTATTTT. This sequence joins TRBV7-3 and TRBJ2-3; possible D gene TRBD1, 6 bases. CDR1 and CDR2 (germline): SGHTA, FQGTGA. With 5 bases removed from V and 1 base from J, the gap between germline ends came to 13 bases. The CDR3 consists of 15 residues.